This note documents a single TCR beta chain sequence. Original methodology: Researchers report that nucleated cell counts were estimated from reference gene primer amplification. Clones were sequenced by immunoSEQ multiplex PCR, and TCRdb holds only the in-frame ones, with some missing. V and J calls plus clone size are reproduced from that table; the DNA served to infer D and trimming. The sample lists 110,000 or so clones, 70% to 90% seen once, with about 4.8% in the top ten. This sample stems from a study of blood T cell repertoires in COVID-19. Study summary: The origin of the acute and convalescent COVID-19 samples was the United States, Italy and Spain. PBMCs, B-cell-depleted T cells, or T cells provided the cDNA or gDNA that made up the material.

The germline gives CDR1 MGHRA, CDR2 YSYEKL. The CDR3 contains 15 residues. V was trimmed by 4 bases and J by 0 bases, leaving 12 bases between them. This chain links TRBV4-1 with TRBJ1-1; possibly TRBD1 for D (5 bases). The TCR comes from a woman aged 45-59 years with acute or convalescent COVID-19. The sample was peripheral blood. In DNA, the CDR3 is TGCGCCAGCAGCCGAGGACACTTTCTGAACACTGAAGCTTTCTTT. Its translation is CASSRGHFLNTEAFF.